This T cell receptor beta chain was documented in a study of CD8+CD57+ T cells in acquired aplastic anemia. Overall study context: When averaged, DNA from sorted CD4+ and CD8+ cells came to 3 to 3.5 ug.

Patients included in sequencing had previously demonstrated CD8+CD57+ cell expansion by flow cytometry. The cohort consisted entirely of patients having severe acquired aplastic anemia. The study profiled TCR beta VDJ and CDR3 using genomic DNA as template. TCRdb re-called the reads with MiXCR, one entry per CDR3 protein. The sample holds 200,000 or so distinct CDR3 sequences, over 40% seen once. Trimming cost V 5 bases and J 5 bases; bases outside gene matches: 3. The length of the CDR3 is 14 residues. The germline V gene encodes CDR1 SEHNR and CDR2 FQNEAQ (reference sequence). General study points: The number of CD8+ CDR3 sequences shared by patients and controls was fewer than 35. Controls did not differ significantly from patients in CD8+ Simpson's diversity.

This clonotype was detected ten times or more. Its antigen is undetermined. Material: sorted CD4+, CD8+, or CD8+CD57+ T cells (not recorded which) from PBMCs. The chain links TRBV7-9 to TRBJ1-5; 10 bases are shared with TRBD1. This receptor was identified in a human donor with aplastic anemia. The CDR3 nucleotides are TGTGCCAGCAGCCCCGGACAGGGGGATCAGCCCCAGCATTTT. As protein: CASSPGQGDQPQHF.